The entry that follows covers one T cell receptor (beta chain) sequence. Its antigen is not known. The protocol was immunoSEQ multiplex PCR, while the TCRdb copy is restricted to in-frame clones and leaves out a portion. The table includes tens of thousands of clones, approximately 86% detected once. Specified time point: blood 2 weeks post-SBRT. The treatment: 15 Gy SBRT to primary tumor, nephrectomy 4 weeks later. These data come from a study of radiation and T cells in renal cell carcinoma. Turning to the study itself: Nephrectomy followed 15 Gy stereotactic body radiation by 4 weeks.

Study conclusions and caveats: Top tumor clonotypes rose in blood 2 weeks post-radiation, then contracted. Without pretreatment biopsies, baseline tumor clonotype presence was undetermined.

The sequencing here drew on blood, taken from a patient whose treatment included radiotherapy and nephrectomy. The clonotype was recovered from a woman aged 50 to 60 with renal cell carcinoma.

The CDR3: CASSPGATNQPQHF. Written as DNA, the CDR3 is TGTGCCAGCAGCCCCGGGGCGACAAATCAGCCCCAGCATTTT. V gene TRBV6-5 combines with J gene TRBJ1-5; tentative D call: TRBD1 (5 bases). This CDR3 is built from 14 residues. The germline CDR1 and CDR2 sequences are MNHEY and SVGAGI. The germline V and J ends were trimmed by 6 bases and 4 bases, with 13 bases remaining between them.